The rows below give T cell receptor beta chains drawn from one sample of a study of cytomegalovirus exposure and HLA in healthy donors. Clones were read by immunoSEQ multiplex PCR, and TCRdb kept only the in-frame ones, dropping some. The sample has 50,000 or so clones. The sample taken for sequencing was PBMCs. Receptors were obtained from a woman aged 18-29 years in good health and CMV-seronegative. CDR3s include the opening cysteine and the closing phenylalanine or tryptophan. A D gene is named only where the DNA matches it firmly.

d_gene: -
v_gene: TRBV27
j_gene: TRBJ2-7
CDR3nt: TGTGCCAGGGAAGGGGGTACGGCCTACGAGCAGTACTTC
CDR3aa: CAREGGTAYEQYF

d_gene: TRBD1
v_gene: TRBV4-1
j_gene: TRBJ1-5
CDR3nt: TGCGCCAGCAGCCAGATAGGGGGCCTGGGGGTCCAGCCCCAGCATTTT
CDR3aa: CASSQIGGLGVQPQHF

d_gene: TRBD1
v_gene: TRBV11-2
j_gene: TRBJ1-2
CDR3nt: TGTGCCAGCAGCATCGCACAGGGGATGAGTGGCTACACCTTC
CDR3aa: CASSIAQGMSGYTF

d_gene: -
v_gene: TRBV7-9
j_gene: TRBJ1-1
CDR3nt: TGTGCCAGCAGCTTACCCCCCGGGACAATGAACACTGAAGCTTTCTTT
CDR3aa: CASSLPPGTMNTEAFF

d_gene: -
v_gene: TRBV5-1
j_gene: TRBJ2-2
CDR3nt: TGCGCCAGCAGCTTGTTGCCCCCGGCGGACACCGGGGAGCTGTTTTTT
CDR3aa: CASSLLPPADTGELFF

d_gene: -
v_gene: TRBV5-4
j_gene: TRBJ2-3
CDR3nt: TGTGCCAGCAGTTACGACTCCTCTAGCACAGATACGCAGTATTTT
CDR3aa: CASSYDSSSTDTQYF

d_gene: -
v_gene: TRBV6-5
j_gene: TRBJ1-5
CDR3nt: TGTGCTACAAGGCGTGACTATAGCAATCAGCCCCAGCATTTT
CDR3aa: CATRRDYSNQPQHF

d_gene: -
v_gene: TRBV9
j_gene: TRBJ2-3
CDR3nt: TGTGCCAGCAGCGTAAACCCCCCGGGGGAGGGCACAGATACGCAGTATTTT
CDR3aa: CASSVNPPGEGTDTQYF

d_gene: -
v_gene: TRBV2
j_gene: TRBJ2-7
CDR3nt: TGTGCCAGCAGCGTGAGGGCGACAGGGAGGTCCTACGAGCAGTACTTC
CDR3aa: CASSVRATGRSYEQYF

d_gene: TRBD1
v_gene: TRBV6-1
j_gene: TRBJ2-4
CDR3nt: TGTGCCAGCAGTGAACCGGGACAGATAAACATTCAGTACTTC
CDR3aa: CASSEPGQINIQYF

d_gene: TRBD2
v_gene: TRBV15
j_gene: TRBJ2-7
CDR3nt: TGTGCCACCAGCAGAATTGTATCGGGGGGCTCCTACGAGCAGTACTTC
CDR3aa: CATSRIVSGGSYEQYF

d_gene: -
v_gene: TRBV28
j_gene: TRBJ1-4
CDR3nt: TGTGCCCTCCAGGGCCGGGGGGCTAATGAAAAACTGTTTTTT
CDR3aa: CALQGRGANEKLFF

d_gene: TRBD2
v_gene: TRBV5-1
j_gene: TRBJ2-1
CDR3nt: TGCGCCAGCAGCTTGGCGGGAGCGGGGGGGCCTGATGAGCAGTTCTTC
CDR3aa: CASSLAGAGGPDEQFF

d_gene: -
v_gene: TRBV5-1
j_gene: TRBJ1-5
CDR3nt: TGCGCCAGCAGCTTGTTGCCGTCCGGTGGTCAGCCCCAGCATTTT
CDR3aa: CASSLLPSGGQPQHF

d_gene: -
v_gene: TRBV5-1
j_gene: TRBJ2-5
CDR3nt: TGCGCCAGCAGCTTGGACAGGGAACCGGGGACCCAGTACTTC
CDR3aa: CASSLDREPGTQYF

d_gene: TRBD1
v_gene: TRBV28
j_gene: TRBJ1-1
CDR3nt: TGTGCCAGCAGTACCCGGACAGGCTCGACCATGAACACTGAAGCTTTCTTT
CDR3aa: CASSTRTGSTMNTEAFF

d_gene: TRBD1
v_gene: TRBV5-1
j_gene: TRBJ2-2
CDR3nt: TGCGCCAGCAGCTTGGGGACAGGGGCGCCCGGGGAGCTGTTTTTT
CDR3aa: CASSLGTGAPGELFF

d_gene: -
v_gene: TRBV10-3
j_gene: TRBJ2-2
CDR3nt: TGTGCCATCACCCTTGACTTCACCGGGGAGCTGTTTTTT
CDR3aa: CAITLDFTGELFF

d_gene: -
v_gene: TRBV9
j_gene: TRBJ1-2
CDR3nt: TGTGCCAGCAGCGGCCCAGGGAACAGGGAAGCTAACTATGGCTACACCTTC
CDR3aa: CASSGPGNREANYGYTF

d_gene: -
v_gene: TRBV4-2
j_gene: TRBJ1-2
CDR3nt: TGTGCCAGCAGCCGTGAGTCCAGAGAGTCGGGCTATGGCTACACCTTC
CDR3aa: CASSRESRESGYGYTF

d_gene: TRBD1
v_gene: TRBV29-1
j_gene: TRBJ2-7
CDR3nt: TGCAGCGTTCGACCGGGACAGGGGGTTTACGAGCAGTACTTC
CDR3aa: CSVRPGQGVYEQYF

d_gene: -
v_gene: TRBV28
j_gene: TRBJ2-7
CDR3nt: TGTGCCAGCAGTTTGTCAGGCTACGAGCAGTACTTC
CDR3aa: CASSLSGYEQYF

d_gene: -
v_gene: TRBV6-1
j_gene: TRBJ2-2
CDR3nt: TGTGCCAGCAGTGAAGCGCTGGAGGCCTGGTACACCGGGGAGCTGTTTTTT
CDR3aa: CASSEALEAWYTGELFF

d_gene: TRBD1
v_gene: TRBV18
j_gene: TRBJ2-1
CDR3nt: TGTGCCAGCTCACCGGGACAGAGGGATGAGCAGTTCTTC
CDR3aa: CASSPGQRDEQFF

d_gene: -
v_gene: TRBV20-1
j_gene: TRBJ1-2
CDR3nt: TGCAGTGCTAGATCTGGGAGTGGCTACACCTTC
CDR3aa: CSARSGSGYTF

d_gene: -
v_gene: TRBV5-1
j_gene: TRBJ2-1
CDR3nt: TGCGCCAGCAGCTTGGCACTAGTTGCTCCTGAGCAGTTCTTC
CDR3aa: CASSLALVAPEQFF

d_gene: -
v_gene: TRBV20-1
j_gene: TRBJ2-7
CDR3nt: TGCAGTGCTAGGTTCAACTACGATCAGTACTTC
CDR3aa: CSARFNYDQYF

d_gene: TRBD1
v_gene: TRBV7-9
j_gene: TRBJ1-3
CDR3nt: TGTGCCAGCAGCTTTAGGAGAGGGGGCCCTGGAAACACCATATATTTT
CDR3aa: CASSFRRGGPGNTIYF

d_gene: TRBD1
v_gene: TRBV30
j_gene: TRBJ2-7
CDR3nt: TGTGCCTGGTCCATGGGGACAGGGTGGTACGAGCAGTACTTC
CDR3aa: CAWSMGTGWYEQYF

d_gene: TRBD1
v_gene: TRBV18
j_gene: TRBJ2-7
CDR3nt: TGTGCCAGCTCACCGGACAGGGGCGATACCTACGAGCAGTACTTC
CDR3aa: CASSPDRGDTYEQYF

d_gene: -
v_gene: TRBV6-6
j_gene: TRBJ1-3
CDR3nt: TGTGCCAGCATCCCCCCCAGGGCTGAAAACACCATATATTTT
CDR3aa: CASIPPRAENTIYF

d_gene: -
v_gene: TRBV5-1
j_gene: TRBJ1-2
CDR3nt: TGCGCCAGCAGCCCGTACCCGGAGGGCCTCTCCGGCTACACCTTC
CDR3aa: CASSPYPEGLSGYTF

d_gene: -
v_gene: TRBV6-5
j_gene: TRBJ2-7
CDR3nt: TGTGCCAGCAGTTACTCAAGGGGCCGATCCTACGAGCAGTACTTC
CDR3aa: CASSYSRGRSYEQYF

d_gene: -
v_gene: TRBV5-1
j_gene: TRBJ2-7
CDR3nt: TGCGCCAGCAGCCCGAAGTCCGGACAGCCGGGTGATCGGGAGCAGTACTTC
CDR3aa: CASSPKSGQPGDREQYF

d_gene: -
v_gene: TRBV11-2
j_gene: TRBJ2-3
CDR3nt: TGTGCCAGCAGCTTCTCACTCCAGCAGTATTTT
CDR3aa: CASSFSLQQYF

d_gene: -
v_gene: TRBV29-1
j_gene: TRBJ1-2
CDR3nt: TGCAGCGTTGAGGTGACGAGGTTAAGCGGCTACACCTTC
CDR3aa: CSVEVTRLSGYTF

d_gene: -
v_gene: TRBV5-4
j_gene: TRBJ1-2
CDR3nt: TGTGCCAGCAGCTTGGCGGCAGGGAGGGACTATGGCTACACCTTC
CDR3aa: CASSLAAGRDYGYTF

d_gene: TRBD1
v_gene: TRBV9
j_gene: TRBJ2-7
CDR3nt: TGTGCCAGCAGCCCCTACCCAGGGGGCGGGTTCGAGCAGTACTTC
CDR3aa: CASSPYPGGGFEQYF

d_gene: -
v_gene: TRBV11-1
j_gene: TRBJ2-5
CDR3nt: TGTGCCAGCAGTTTCCCGACAGCCAGCAGGGAGACCCAGTACTTC
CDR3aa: CASSFPTASRETQYF

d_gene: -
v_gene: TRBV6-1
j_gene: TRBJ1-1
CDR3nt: TGTGCCAGCAGTGAATGGCAGGGTAGGGCTTTCTTT
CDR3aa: CASSEWQGRAFF

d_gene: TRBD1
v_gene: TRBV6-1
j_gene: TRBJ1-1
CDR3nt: TGTGCCAGCAGTCAGGACAGGGCCAACACTGAAGCTTTCTTT
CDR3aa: CASSQDRANTEAFF

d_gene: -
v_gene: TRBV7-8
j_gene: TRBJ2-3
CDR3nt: TGTGCCAGCAGCTTAGGAGGTCTACGCGGGGCAGATACGCAGTATTTT
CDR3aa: CASSLGGLRGADTQYF

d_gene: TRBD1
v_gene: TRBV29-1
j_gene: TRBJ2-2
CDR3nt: TGCAGCGTTGCTGGACAGGGGGCTGGGGGCACCGGGGAGCTGTTTTTT
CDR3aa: CSVAGQGAGGTGELFF

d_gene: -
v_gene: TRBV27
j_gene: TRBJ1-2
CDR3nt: TGTGCCAGCAGACCTACAGGGTCATATGGCTACACCTTC
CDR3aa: CASRPTGSYGYTF

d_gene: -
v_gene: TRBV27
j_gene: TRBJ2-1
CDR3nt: TGTGCCAGCAGTTATCAGCGGCCCTACAATGAGCAGTTCTTC
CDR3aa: CASSYQRPYNEQFF

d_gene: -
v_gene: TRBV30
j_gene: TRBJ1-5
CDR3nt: TGTGCCTGGAGTGAAGGCTTAGCGTCGCCCCAGCATTTT
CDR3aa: CAWSEGLASPQHF

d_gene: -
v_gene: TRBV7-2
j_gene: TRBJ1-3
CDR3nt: TGTGCCAGCAGCTTAGAATCCCCAGGGAAAGGCCGGAATGGAAACACCATATATTTT
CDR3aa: CASSLESPGKGRNGNTIYF

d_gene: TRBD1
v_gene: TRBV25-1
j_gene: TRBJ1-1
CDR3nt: TGTGCCAGCAACGACAGGGTAGGGACTGAAGCTTTCTTT
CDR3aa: CASNDRVGTEAFF

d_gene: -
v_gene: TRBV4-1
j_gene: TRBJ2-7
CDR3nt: TGCGCCAGCAGTCAACCGGGACATCCCTACGAGCAGTACTTC
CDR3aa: CASSQPGHPYEQYF

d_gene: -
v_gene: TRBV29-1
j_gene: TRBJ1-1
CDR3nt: TGCAGCGTTGTTGTGGGTGGAGGTACTGAAGCTTTCTTT
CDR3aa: CSVVVGGGTEAFF

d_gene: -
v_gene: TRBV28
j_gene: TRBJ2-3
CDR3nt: TGTGCCAGCAGTTCGCCGGGGACTTCAGATACGCAGTATTTT
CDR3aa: CASSSPGTSDTQYF

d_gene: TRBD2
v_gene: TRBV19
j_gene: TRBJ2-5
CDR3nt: TGTGCCAGTAGCGTACAGTCTTCGGGGGGGGAGACCCAGTACTTC
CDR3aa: CASSVQSSGGETQYF

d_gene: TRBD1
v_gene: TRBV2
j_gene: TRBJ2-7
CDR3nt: TGTGCCAGCAGTGACAGGGGGCGGGAGTACTTC
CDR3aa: CASSDRGREYF

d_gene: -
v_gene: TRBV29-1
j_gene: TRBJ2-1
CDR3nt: TGCAGCGTCCCATCCTACAATGAGCAGTTCTTC
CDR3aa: CSVPSYNEQFF

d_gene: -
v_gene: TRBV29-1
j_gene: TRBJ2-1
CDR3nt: TGCAGCGTTGCCGCAGGGAACTCCAATGAGCAGTTCTTC
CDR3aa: CSVAAGNSNEQFF

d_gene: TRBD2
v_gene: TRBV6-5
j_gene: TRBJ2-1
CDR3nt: TGTGCCAGCAGTTACGGGCGGGGGGGCGTTCCCGATGGGCAGTTCTTC
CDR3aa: CASSYGRGGVPDGQFF